The rows below give T cell receptor beta chains drawn from one sample of a study of blood T cell repertoires in COVID-19. Libraries were prepared by immunoSEQ multiplex PCR; TCRdb keeps only in-frame clonotypes and omits some of them. The sample carries a few hundred thousand clones, around nine tenths recorded once. Specimen: PBMCs or T cells enriched from blood (not recorded which). These receptors all come from a woman aged 40 to 50 who had recovered from COVID-19. Each CDR3 is given with its conserved first and last residue.

J: TRBJ2-2
length: 17
V: TRBV29-1
CDR3: CSVERDRGLSNTGELFF

J: TRBJ1-6
length: 15
V: TRBV2
CDR3: CASLEVTAGDSPLHF

J: TRBJ2-1
length: 13
V: TRBV7-9
CDR3: CASSLAGSHEQFF

J: TRBJ2-6
length: 17
V: TRBV4-3
CDR3: CASSQDFSGSGANVLTF

J: TRBJ2-7
length: 20
V: TRBV24-1
CDR3: CATSDLCARRTSGRLCEQYF

J: TRBJ2-7
length: 12
V: TRBV10-3
CDR3: CAISEVAYEQYF

J: TRBJ2-1
length: 14
V: TRBV7-8
CDR3: CASSLAGGSNEQFF

J: TRBJ2-3
length: 14
V: TRBV14
CDR3: CASSRGLLTDTQYF

J: TRBJ1-5
length: 14
V: TRBV10-3
CDR3: CAIRGDRGNQPQHF

J: TRBJ2-3
length: 15
V: TRBV5-1
CDR3: CASSYRDSHTDTQYF

J: TRBJ1-1
length: 16
V: TRBV30
CDR3: CAWSVPRGRDVTEAFF

J: TRBJ2-7
length: 14
V: TRBV28
CDR3: CASRSTSGRYEQYF

J: TRBJ2-7
length: 14
V: TRBV7-9
CDR3: CASSPRTDSYEQYF

J: TRBJ1-1
length: 14
V: TRBV10-3
CDR3: CAISERGGVTEAFF

J: TRBJ2-1
length: 16
V: TRBV19
CDR3: CASSTSLGGAYNEQFF

J: TRBJ2-7
length: 11
V: TRBV28
CDR3: CASSGFYEQYF

J: TRBJ1-6
length: 15
V: TRBV6-6
CDR3: CASSYSGQGTSPLHF

J: TRBJ1-5
length: 13
V: TRBV7-9
CDR3: CASSWAESQPQHF

J: TRBJ1-3
length: 14
V: TRBV5-6
CDR3: CASSFPQGEDTIYF

J: TRBJ2-5
length: 14
V: TRBV7-9
CDR3: CASSTHRGQETQYF

J: TRBJ2-7
length: 15
V: TRBV6-2/TRBV6-3
CDR3: CASSYFGRGSDEQYF

J: TRBJ2-7
length: 16
V: TRBV4-3
CDR3: CASSRSEGGPSYEQYF

J: TRBJ1-6
length: 16
V: TRBV3-1/TRBV3-2
CDR3: CASSQAPGSYNSPLHF

J: TRBJ2-1
length: 13
V: TRBV24-1
CDR3: CATSDLAGREQFF

J: TRBJ1-2
length: 15
V: TRBV7-3
CDR3: CASSTGPGQGYGYTF

J: TRBJ2-7
length: 17
V: TRBV5-1
CDR3: CASSLSRSDVSGYEQYF

J: TRBJ1-6
length: 14
V: TRBV11-2
CDR3: CASSRGQYNSPLHF

J: TRBJ1-2
length: 15
V: TRBV19
CDR3: CASSIDTGGDGGYTF

J: TRBJ1-1
length: 15
V: TRBV27
CDR3: CASSLSGTGGTEAFF

J: TRBJ1-1
length: 14
V: TRBV9
CDR3: CASSSDGRNTEAFF

J: TRBJ2-7
length: 14
V: TRBV28
CDR3: CASKTPGTAYEQYF

J: TRBJ2-5
length: 14
V: TRBV19
CDR3: CASSIRHFQETQYF

J: TRBJ1-1
length: 13
V: TRBV5-6
CDR3: CASSRGQLSEAFF

J: TRBJ2-2
length: 14
V: TRBV27
CDR3: CASSLDRGIGELFF

J: TRBJ1-5
length: 15
V: TRBV7-9
CDR3: CASSPSGGLNQPQHF